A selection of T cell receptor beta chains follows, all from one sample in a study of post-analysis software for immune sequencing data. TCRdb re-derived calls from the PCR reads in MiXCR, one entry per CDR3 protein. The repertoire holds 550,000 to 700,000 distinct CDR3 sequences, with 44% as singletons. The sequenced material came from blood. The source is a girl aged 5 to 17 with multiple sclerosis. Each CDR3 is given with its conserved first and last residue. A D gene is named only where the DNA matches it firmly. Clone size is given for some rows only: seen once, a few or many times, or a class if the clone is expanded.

CSAKLIIRDRGRSNQPQHF TGCAGTGCTAAATTAATAATCCGGGACAGGGGGCGTAGCAATCAGCCCCAGCATTTT TRBV20-1 - TRBD1 TRBJ1-5
CASSYRAGWAIDADTQYF TGTGCCAGCAGTTACAGGGCAGGGTGGGCGATCGATGCCGATACGCAGTATTTT TRBV6-5 few - TRBJ2-3
CASQSGAGPNQPQHF TGTGCCAGCCAATCGGGGGCAGGCCCCAATCAGCCCCAGCATTTT TRBV9 - - TRBJ1-5
CASSYGHRGSETQYF TGTGCCAGCAGTTACGGACACCGAGGGTCCGAGACCCAGTACTTC TRBV6-5 - - TRBJ2-5
CASRLTGVTYEQYF TGTGCCAGCAGACTGACAGGGGTCACCTACGAGCAGTACTTC TRBV7-2 - TRBD1 TRBJ2-7
CASSMDRGYEQYF TGCGCCAGCAGCATGGACAGGGGGTACGAGCAGTACTTC TRBV5-1 few TRBD1 TRBJ2-7
CASSPGHSSTEAFF TGTGCCAGCAGCCCGGGACACTCGAGTACTGAAGCTTTCTTT TRBV6-2/TRBV6-3 - - TRBJ1-1
CASSWIEGRNGYTF TGTGCCAGCAGCTGGATCGAGGGGCGGAATGGCTACACCTTC TRBV5-5 once - TRBJ1-2
CASARPLNTEAFF TGTGCCAGCGCGAGGCCTTTGAACACTGAAGCTTTCTTT TRBV2 - - TRBJ1-1
CASTRSLAGYEQFF TGTGCCAGCACCCGATCACTAGCGGGGTATGAGCAGTTCTTC TRBV12-3/TRBV12-4 few TRBD2 TRBJ2-1